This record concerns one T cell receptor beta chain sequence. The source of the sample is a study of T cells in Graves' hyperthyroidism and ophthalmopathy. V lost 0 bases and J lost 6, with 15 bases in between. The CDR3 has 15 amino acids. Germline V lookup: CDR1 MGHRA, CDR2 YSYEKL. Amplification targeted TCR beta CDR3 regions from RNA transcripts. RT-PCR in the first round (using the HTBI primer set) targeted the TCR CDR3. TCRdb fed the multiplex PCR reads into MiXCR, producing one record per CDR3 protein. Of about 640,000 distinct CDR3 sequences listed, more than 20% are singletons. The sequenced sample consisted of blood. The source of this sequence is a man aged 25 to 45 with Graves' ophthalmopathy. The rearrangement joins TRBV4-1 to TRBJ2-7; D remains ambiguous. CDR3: CASSQDFVSPTEQYF. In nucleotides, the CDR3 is TGCGCCAGCAGCCAAGATTTTGTGTCACCTACCGAGCAGTACTTC.